This T cell receptor (beta chain) was profiled in a study of T-cell reconstitution after alpha-beta-depleted transplantation in children. Study-level findings and limits: T-cell numbers and diversity one year post-transplant derived largely from freshly generated T cells. Some patients' high day-60 TCRbeta diversity was traced to surviving recipient T cells and thymic progenitors.

This clonotype showed up many times. As yet, its antigen is unknown. Looked up from germline, CDR1 is SGHRS and CDR2 is YFSETQ. Unmatched junction bases numbered 11, after V lost 1 base and J lost 4 bases. The CDR3 consists of 17 residues. The library targeted TCRbeta and was prepared with unique molecular identifiers. TCRdb reprocessed the PCR reads via MiXCR and lists one record per CDR3 protein. The sample has more than 200,000 distinct CDR3 sequences; approximately 17% are singletons. The chain uses TRBV5-1 and TRBJ2-1; 7 nucleotides agree with TRBD1. The sample in question was PBMCs, mostly from graft donor cells, obtained 360 days after TCRalphabeta/CD19-depleted stem cell transplant. This sequence was found in a male patient between 2 and 15 years old who had a stem cell transplant for acute lymphoblastic leukemia, so the T cells may come from the graft donor. The CDR3 nucleotides read TGCGCCAGCAGCTTGAACGACAGGGTTGTCGATTACAATGAGCAGTTCTTC. Encoded protein: CASSLNDRVVDYNEQFF.